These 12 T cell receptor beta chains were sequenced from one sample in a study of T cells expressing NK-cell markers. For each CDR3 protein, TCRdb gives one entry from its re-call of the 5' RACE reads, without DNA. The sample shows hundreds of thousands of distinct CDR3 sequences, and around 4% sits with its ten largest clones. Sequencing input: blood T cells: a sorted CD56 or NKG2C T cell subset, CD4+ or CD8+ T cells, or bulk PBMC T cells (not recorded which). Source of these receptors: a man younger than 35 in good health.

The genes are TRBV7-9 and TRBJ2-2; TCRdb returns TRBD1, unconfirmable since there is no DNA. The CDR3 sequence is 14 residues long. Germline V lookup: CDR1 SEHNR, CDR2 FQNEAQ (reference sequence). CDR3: CASSWDTSTGELFF. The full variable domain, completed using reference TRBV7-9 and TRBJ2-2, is DTGVSQNPRHKITKRGQNVTFRCDPISEHNRLYWYRQTLGQGPEFLTYFQNEAQLEKSRLLSDRFSAERPKGSFSTLEIQRTEQGDSAMYLCASSWDTSTGELFFGEGSRLTVL.

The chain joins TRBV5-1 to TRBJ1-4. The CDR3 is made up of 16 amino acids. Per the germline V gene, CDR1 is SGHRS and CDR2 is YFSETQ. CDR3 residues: CASSLESPGANEKLFF.

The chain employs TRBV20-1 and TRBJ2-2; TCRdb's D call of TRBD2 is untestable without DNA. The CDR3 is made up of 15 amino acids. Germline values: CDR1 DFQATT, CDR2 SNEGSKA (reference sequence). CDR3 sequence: CSATPGLAATGELFF.

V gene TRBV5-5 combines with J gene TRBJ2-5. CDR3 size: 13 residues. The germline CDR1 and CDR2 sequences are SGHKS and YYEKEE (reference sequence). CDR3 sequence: CASSLGSERTQYF.

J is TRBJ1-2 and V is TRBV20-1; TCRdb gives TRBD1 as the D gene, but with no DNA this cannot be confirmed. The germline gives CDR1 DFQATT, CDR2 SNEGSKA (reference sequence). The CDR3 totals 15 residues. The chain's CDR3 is CSAPSTGGDYYGYTF.

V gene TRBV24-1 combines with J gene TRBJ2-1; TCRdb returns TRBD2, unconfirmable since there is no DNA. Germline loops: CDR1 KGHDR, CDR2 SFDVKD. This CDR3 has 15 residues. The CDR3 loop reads CATSGGAGGPNEQFF.

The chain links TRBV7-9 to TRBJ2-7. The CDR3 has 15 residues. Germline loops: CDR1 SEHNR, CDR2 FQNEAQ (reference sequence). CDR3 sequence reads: CASSLTLGKTYEQYF. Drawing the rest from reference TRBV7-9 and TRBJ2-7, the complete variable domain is DTGVSQNPRHKITKRGQNVTFRCDPISEHNRLYWYRQTLGQGPEFLTYFQNEAQLEKSRLLSDRFSAERPKGSFSTLEIQRTEQGDSAMYLCASSLTLGKTYEQYFGPGTRLTVT.

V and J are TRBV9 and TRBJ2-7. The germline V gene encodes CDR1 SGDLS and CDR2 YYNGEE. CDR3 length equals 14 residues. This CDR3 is CASSPSGSFYEQYF.

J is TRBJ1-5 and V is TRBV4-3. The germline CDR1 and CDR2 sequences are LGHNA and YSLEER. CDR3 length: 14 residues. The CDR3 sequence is CASSRGTRNQPQHF.

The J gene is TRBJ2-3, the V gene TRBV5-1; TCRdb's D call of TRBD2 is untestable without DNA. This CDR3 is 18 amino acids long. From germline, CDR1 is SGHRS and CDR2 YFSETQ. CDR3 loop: CASSLEPGLAEAGDTQYF. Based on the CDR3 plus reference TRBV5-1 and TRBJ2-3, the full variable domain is KAGVTQTPRYLIKTRGQQVTLSCSPISGHRSVSWYQQTPGQGLQFLFEYFSETQRNKGNFPGRFSGRQFSNSRSEMNVSTLELGDSALYLCASSLEPGLAEAGDTQYFGPGTRLTVL.

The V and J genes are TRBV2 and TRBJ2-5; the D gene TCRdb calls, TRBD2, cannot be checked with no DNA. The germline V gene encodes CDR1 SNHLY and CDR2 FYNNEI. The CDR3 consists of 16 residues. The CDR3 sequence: CASSRGLAGEQETQYF.

CDR3 region: CASSLIGVAGTDTQYF. The genes are TRBV5-1 and TRBJ2-3. Germline-derived CDR1 and CDR2 are SGHRS and YFSETQ. The CDR3 sequence is 16 residues long.